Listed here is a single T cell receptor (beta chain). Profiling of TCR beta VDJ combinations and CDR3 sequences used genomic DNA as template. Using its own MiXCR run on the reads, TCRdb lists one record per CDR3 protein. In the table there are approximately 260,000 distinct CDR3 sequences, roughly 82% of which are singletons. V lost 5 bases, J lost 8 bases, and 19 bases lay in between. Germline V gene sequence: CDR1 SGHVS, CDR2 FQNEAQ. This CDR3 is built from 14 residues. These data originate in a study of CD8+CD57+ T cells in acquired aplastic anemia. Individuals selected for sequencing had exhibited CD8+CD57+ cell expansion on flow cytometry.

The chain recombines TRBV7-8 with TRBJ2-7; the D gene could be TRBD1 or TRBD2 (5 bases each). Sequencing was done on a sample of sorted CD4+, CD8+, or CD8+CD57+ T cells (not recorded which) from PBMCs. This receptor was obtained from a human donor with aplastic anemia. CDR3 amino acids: CASSGRGRPDKQYF. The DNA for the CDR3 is TGTGCCAGCAGCGGCCGGGGCCGACCCGATAAGCAGTACTTC. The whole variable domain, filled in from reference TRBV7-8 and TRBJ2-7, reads GAGVSQSPRYKVAKRGQDVALRCDPISGHVSLFWYQQALGQGPEFLTYFQNEAQLDKSGLPSDRFFAERPEGSVSTLKIQRTQQEDSAVYLCASSGRGRPDKQYFGPGTRLTVT.